Detailed here is one T cell receptor (beta chain). Antigen unknown. The source of the sample is a study of T cell responses to AZD1222 COVID-19 vaccine. The CDR3 is made up of 14 amino acids. J was trimmed by 2 bases and V by 6 bases; bases with no gene match: 5. CDR1 is MNHEY, CDR2 SVGAGI, per germline. Points from the study as a whole: Clonal diversity was possibly underestimated; the donors were predominantly white British and more often female. Spike-specific TCR breadth and depth both grew after two AZD1222 doses. Repertoire sampling occurred only after the peak T cell response. Across spike, vaccine-associated CD4 TCRs were found, dominant at 160-218 and 743-854.

This table comes from immunoSEQ multiplex PCR, and its TCRdb copy is limited to in-frame clones, with some not included. This table holds roughly 190,000 clones, over 85% found once. This receptor was taken from an adult in good health. The V call is TRBV6-5, the J call TRBJ2-3; TRBD1 matches at 7 bases. Specimen: peripheral blood, collected on day 0 of AZD1222 vaccination. The CDR3 protein is CASSSGTVTDTQYF. As DNA, the CDR3 is TGTGCCAGCAGCTCCGGGACAGTCACAGATACGCAGTATTTT.